This entry lists 32 T cell receptor beta chains sequenced from one sample in a study of CD8 T cells in Susac syndrome. RNA totalling about 0.5 to 1 ug underwent reverse transcription with random hexamers. TCRdb reprocessed the immunoSEQ multiplex PCR reads via MiXCR and lists one record per CDR3 protein. The repertoire holds roughly 300,000 distinct CDR3 sequences, with roughly 85% as singletons. The sequenced sample was CD8+ T cells from PBMCs. These TCRs come from a human donor with multiple sclerosis.

The V gene is TRBV12-3 or TRBV12-4, the J gene TRBJ2-1; the match to TRBD2 covers 10 bases. Germline trimming cut 8 bases from V and 4 bases from J; bases unmatched to any gene: 11. This CDR3 has 16 residues. In nucleotides, the CDR3 is TGTGCCAGCTCCTCCTCGGAGACTAGCGGGTACAATGAGCAGTTCTTC. Encoded protein: CASSSSETSGYNEQFF.

The DNA for the CDR3 is TGCGCCAGCAGCCAAGGCTGGGATAGCACAGATACGCAGTATTTT. This translates into CASSQGWDSTDTQYF. The V gene is TRBV4-1, the J gene TRBJ2-3; D unclear. The CDR3 consists of 15 residues. Trimming stripped 1 base from V and 0 bases from J, with 8 bases between. The germline V gene encodes CDR1 MGHRA and CDR2 YSYEKL.

J is TRBJ2-7 and V is TRBV9, with D maybe TRBD1 (6 bases). This CDR3 region has 14 residues. The germline V gene encodes CDR1 SGDLS and CDR2 YYNGEE. V dropped 0 bases and J dropped 1 base, with 8 bases sitting between them. CDR3 sequence: CASSVGDNSYEQYF. As DNA, the CDR3 is TGTGCCAGCAGCGTAGGGGACAATTCCTACGAGCAGTACTTC.

The CDR3, as DNA: TGCGCCAGCAGCCAGGCTACCGGGCGCGGGCACATTCAGTACTTC. It yields the protein CASSQATGRGHIQYF. The V and J genes are TRBV4-1 and TRBJ2-4, with D maybe TRBD2 (5 bases). CDR3 length: 15 residues. Germline V gene lookup returns CDR1 MGHRA and CDR2 YSYEKL. V was trimmed by 3 bases and J by 8 bases, leaving 17 bases between them.

The chain couples TRBV23-1 to TRBJ2-4; D remains unclear. TRBV23-1 is designated an ORF whose function remains uncertain. CDR3 length: 15 amino acids. This CDR3 reads CVMNLRMLAKNIQYF. The CDR3 DNA sequence: TGCGTTATGAATCTTCGGATGCTAGCCAAAAACATTCAGTACTTC.

The chain combines TRBV7-9 with TRBJ2-2, with TRBD2 identical over 10 bases. The junction had 10 bases not matched to a gene; V was cut back by 5 bases and J by 7 bases. CDR1 SEHNR and CDR2 FQNEAQ come from the germline V gene (reference sequence). This CDR3 has 16 amino acids. CDR3 DNA sequence: TGTGCCAGCAGCCACGTGGTAGCGGGAGGCATCGGGGAGCTGTTTTTT. It encodes CASSHVVAGGIGELFF.

This chain links TRBV9 with TRBJ1-1, with TRBD1 as a possible D gene (5 bases). Trimming removed 4 bases at V and 1 base at J, with 20 bases between. Germline V CDR1 and CDR2: SGDLS, YYNGEE. CDR3 length: 17 amino acids. CDR3 amino acids: CASSPSGRTVGNTEAFF. DNA of the CDR3: TGTGCCAGCAGCCCCTCGGGGCGGACGGTAGGGAACACTGAAGCTTTCTTT.

The chain uses TRBV29-1 and TRBJ2-1, with D unclear. V was shortened by 4 bases and J by 7 bases, with 17 bases between the two germline ends. This CDR3 contains 14 residues. The V gene's germline CDR1 is SQVTM and CDR2 ANQGSEA. The CDR3 loop is CSVAYGGPENEQFF. DNA of the CDR3: TGCAGCGTTGCGTATGGTGGGCCGGAAAATGAGCAGTTCTTC.

This chain joins TRBV19 and TRBJ1-4, with no clear D. CDR1 and CDR2 (germline): LNHDA, SQIVND (reference sequence). V was shortened by 4 bases and J by 0 bases, with 15 bases between the two germline ends. The CDR3 spans 17 residues. The CDR3 coding sequence is TGTGCCAGTAGTAAGGGCAGAACAGCTGCAACTAATGAAAAACTGTTTTTT. This translates into CASSKGRTAATNEKLFF.

This clonotype showed up just once. The V and J genes are TRBV7-9 and TRBJ2-1, with TRBD2 matching over 10 bases. V was clipped by 1 base and J by 5 bases; unmatched bases: 5. CDR1 and CDR2 from the germline V gene are SEHNR and FQNEAQ (reference sequence). The CDR3 totals 16 residues. The DNA for the CDR3 is TGTGCCAGCAGCTTAGGACTAGCGGGTGAAAACAATGAGCAGTTCTTC. It encodes CASSLGLAGENNEQFF. The full variable domain, completed using reference TRBV7-9 and TRBJ2-1, is DTGVSQNPRHKITKRGQNVTFRCDPISEHNRLYWYRQTLGQGPEFLTYFQNEAQLEKSRLLSDRFSAERPKGSFSTLEIQRTEQGDSAMYLCASSLGLAGENNEQFFGPGTRLTVL.

V and J are TRBV7-9 and TRBJ2-1; 11 bases fit TRBD2. The germline gives CDR1 SEHNR, CDR2 FQNEAQ (reference sequence). The CDR3 loop spans 16 amino acids. V lost 4 bases, J lost 7 bases, and 9 bases stayed unmatched. This chain's CDR3 is CASSSPPASGRNEQFF. The CDR3 bases are TGTGCCAGCAGCTCCCCTCCGGCTAGCGGGAGGAATGAGCAGTTCTTC. Full variable domain (remainder filled in from reference TRBV7-9 and TRBJ2-1): DTGVSQNPRHKITKRGQNVTFRCDPISEHNRLYWYRQTLGQGPEFLTYFQNEAQLEKSRLLSDRFSAERPKGSFSTLEIQRTEQGDSAMYLCASSSPPASGRNEQFFGPGTRLTVL.

This chain connects TRBV9 to TRBJ2-3, with 7 bases matching TRBD2. V dropped 0 bases and J dropped 1; count of bases not matched to a gene: 2. Germline CDR1 and CDR2: SGDLS and YYNGEE. The CDR3 loop spans 15 amino acids. This CDR3 reads CASSVGAGGTDTQYF. CDR3 bases: TGTGCCAGCAGCGTAGGGGCGGGAGGCACAGATACGCAGTATTTT.

J is TRBJ1-3 and V is TRBV7-6; D unclear. The CDR3 runs 17 residues. In germline, CDR1 is SGHVS, CDR2 FNYEAQ. V gave up 3 bases and J gave up 2 bases, with 17 bases separating them. The CDR3 here is CASSFQLGEVAGNTIYF. CDR3 bases: TGTGCCAGCAGCTTCCAACTCGGGGAGGTTGCTGGAAACACCATATATTTT.

V usage is TRBV27 and J usage is TRBJ1-2, with unresolved D. This CDR3 contains 13 residues. V dropped 0 bases and J dropped 6 bases, with 8 bases sitting between them. Germline loops: CDR1 MNHEY, CDR2 SMNVEV (reference sequence). CDR3 nucleotide sequence: TGTGCCAGCAGTTTATCTTTTATCAATGGCTACACCTTC. This sequence encodes CASSLSFINGYTF.

The genes are TRBV6-5 and TRBJ1-6; D perhaps matches TRBD1 (6 bases). The V gene lost 0 bases and the J gene lost 7 bases, with 7 bases spanning the gap. Looked up from germline, CDR1 is MNHEY and CDR2 is SVGAGI. The length of the CDR3 is 14 residues. DNA of the CDR3: TGTGCCAGCAGTTACTCGCAGGGGAATTCACCCCTCCACTTT. Encoded protein: CASSYSQGNSPLHF.

This rearrangement joins TRBV6-5 to TRBJ1-1; D perhaps matches TRBD1 (5 bases). CDR1 is MNHEY and CDR2 is SVGAGI in the germline V gene. The CDR3 consists of 13 residues. V was clipped by 2 bases and J by 4 bases, with 8 bases between them. The CDR3: CASSYRGGTEAFF. In nucleotides, the CDR3 is TGTGCCAGCAGTTACCGGGGCGGCACTGAAGCTTTCTTT.

The CDR3 sequence: CASSLVAGSSNEQFF. The CDR3 nucleotides are TGTGCCAGCAGCTTGGTCGCTGGGAGTTCTAATGAGCAGTTCTTC. This sequence joins TRBV5-8 and TRBJ2-1; D is possibly TRBD2 (5 bases). CDR1 SGHTS and CDR2 YDEGEE come from the germline V gene. Trimming took 0 bases from V and 7 from J, leaving 14 bases between them. CDR3 size: 15 residues.

The chain links TRBV9 to TRBJ2-3, with 9 bases lining up with TRBD2. With V trimmed by 4 bases and J by 6 bases, 18 bases remained unmatched. CDR1 is SGDLS, CDR2 YYNGEE, per germline. This CDR3 has 18 amino acids. CDR3 in DNA: TGTGCCAGCAGCTCCCCCTCGCGGGAGGGCCCCACGGGGGATACGCAGTATTTT. This sequence encodes CASSSPSREGPTGDTQYF.

The chain carries TRBV7-9 and TRBJ2-1; 8 bases fit TRBD2. CDR1 SEHNR and CDR2 FQNEAQ come from the germline V gene (reference sequence). The CDR3 has 17 amino acids. After removal of 3 bases from V and 3 bases from J, the junction contained 10 bases not matched to a gene. CDR3: CASSFRLKTSGYNEQFF. CDR3 sequence (DNA): TGTGCCAGCAGCTTTAGGCTAAAAACTAGCGGCTACAATGAGCAGTTCTTC.

The CDR3 protein is CASRATGGAGNQPQHF. DNA for the CDR3: TGTGCCAGCAGGGCAACAGGGGGCGCGGGGAATCAGCCCCAGCATTTT. The V and J genes are TRBV2 and TRBJ1-5, with TRBD1 identical over 9 bases. The CDR3 contains 16 residues. Germline V CDR1 and CDR2: SNHLY, FYNNEI. The trim removed 6 bases at V and 4 bases at J, leaving 10 bases unmatched.

The chain is built from TRBV27 and TRBJ2-5, with 8 bases matching TRBD1. Germline values: CDR1 MNHEY, CDR2 SMNVEV (reference sequence). The CDR3 loop spans 14 amino acids. V was pared by 4 bases and J by 5 bases, with 6 bases of the junction left unmatched. This CDR3 reads CASSSRGPWETQYF. CDR3 nucleotide sequence: TGTGCCAGCAGTTCCAGGGGGCCGTGGGAGACCCAGTACTTC.

The chain is built from TRBV6-2 or TRBV6-3 and TRBJ2-3; D is possibly TRBD1 (6 bases). Deletions cut 4 bases from V and 3 bases from J, with 14 bases between. Germline V lookup: CDR1 MNHEY, CDR2 SVGEGT. The CDR3 is 15 amino acids. CDR3 sequence reads: CASSSSVRGTDTQYF. CDR3 nucleotides: TGTGCCAGCAGTTCCTCTGTCAGGGGTACAGATACGCAGTATTTT.

The V call is TRBV30, the J call TRBJ1-2; D may be TRBD1 (6 bases). The CDR3 is 11 amino acids. Germline V gene data show CDR1 as GTSNPN and CDR2 as SVGIG (reference sequence). Trimming stripped 3 bases from V and 7 bases from J, with 9 bases between. The CDR3 DNA follows: TGTGCCTGGAGGCGGGGGGCTGGCTACACCTTC. This sequence encodes CAWRRGAGYTF.

This chain links TRBV4-1 with TRBJ1-2; maybe TRBD1 (5 bases). The CDR3 runs to 15 residues. The V and J ends lost 4 bases and 0 bases respectively, with 12 bases between them. Germline values: CDR1 MGHRA, CDR2 YSYEKL. CDR3 in amino acids: CASSLGPTTNYGYTF. The CDR3 DNA follows: TGCGCCAGCAGCCTGGGACCCACCACTAACTATGGCTACACCTTC.

This chain links TRBV3-1 with TRBJ2-5; 15 positions match TRBD2. V gave up 4 bases and J gave up 8 bases; unmatched junction bases: 5. The CDR3 runs 15 residues. Germline-derived CDR1 and CDR2 are LGHDT and YNNKEL (reference sequence). The CDR3 protein is CASSPSGLAGGTQYF. The DNA of the CDR3 is TGTGCCAGCAGCCCTTCGGGACTAGCGGGAGGAACCCAGTACTTC.

This clonotype was recorded once. J is TRBJ2-3 and V is TRBV12-3 or TRBV12-4; 8 bases match TRBD2. Trimming removed 6 bases from V and 3 bases from J; junction bases left unmatched: 5. CDR3 length: 14 residues. The CDR3 reads CASRIAGSTDTQYF. As DNA, the CDR3 is TGTGCCAGCAGAATAGCGGGAAGTACAGATACGCAGTATTTT.

Notes on this clonotype: One end of the junction varies from germline; a read error may be responsible. V usage is TRBV12-3 or TRBV12-4 and J usage is TRBJ2-1; no clear D gene. The CDR3 is 14 amino acids. The CDR3 DNA reads TGTGCCAGCAATTTAAGCCAGTCCTACAATGAGCAGTTCTTC. Its protein is CASNLSQSYNEQFF.

V usage is TRBV19 and J usage is TRBJ2-1, with 7 positions matching TRBD2. V lost 10 bases to trimming and J lost 3 bases; unmatched junction nucleotides: 9. CDR3 length: 14 residues. Per germline, CDR1 LNHDA and CDR2 SQIVND (reference sequence). The CDR3 coding sequence is TGTGCCACCGCCTTGAGGGACTACTACAATGAGCAGTTCTTC. As protein: CATALRDYYNEQFF. The full variable domain, completed using reference TRBV19 and TRBJ2-1, is DGGITQSPKYLFRKEGQNVTLSCEQNLNHDAMYWYRQDPGQGLRLIYYSQIVNDFQKGDIAEGYSVSREKKESFPLTVTSAQKNPTAFYLCATALRDYYNEQFFGPGTRLTVL.

V usage is TRBV27 and J usage is TRBJ2-7, with D uncertain. V was pared by 0 bases and J by 5 bases, with 11 bases between. The CDR3 covers 14 residues. Looked up from germline, CDR1 is MNHEY and CDR2 is SMNVEV (reference sequence). This chain's CDR3 is CASSLSPAAHEQYF. The CDR3 DNA is TGTGCCAGCAGTTTATCACCCGCAGCTCACGAGCAGTACTTC.

This chain links TRBV3-1 with TRBJ2-1, with D unresolved. V shed 0 bases and J shed 4 bases, with 16 bases lying between them. The CDR3 runs 17 residues. CDR1 is LGHDT, CDR2 YNNKEL, per germline (reference sequence). The CDR3 sequence: CASSQDFAAEEYNEQFF. CDR3 sequence (DNA): TGTGCCAGCAGCCAAGATTTTGCGGCGGAAGAATACAATGAGCAGTTCTTC.

V usage is TRBV5-4 and J usage is TRBJ2-4; D might be TRBD1 (7 bases). Trimming pared 4 bases from V and 0 bases from J, leaving 14 bases between. The CDR3 sequence is 16 residues long. Germline loops: CDR1 SGHNT, CDR2 YYREEE (reference sequence). This CDR3 is CASSGGTALAKNIQYF. CDR3 nucleotides: TGTGCCAGCAGCGGAGGGACAGCACTAGCCAAAAACATTCAGTACTTC.

The CDR3 loop reads CASSFPSGLAGGKETQYF. In DNA, the CDR3 is TGTGCCAGCAGTTTCCCTTCGGGACTAGCGGGAGGGAAGGAGACCCAGTACTTC. V gene TRBV28 combines with J gene TRBJ2-5; 16 bases line up with TRBD2. Per germline, CDR1 MDHEN and CDR2 SYDVKM. Trimming removed 3 bases from V and 5 bases from J; junction bases left unmatched: 9. The CDR3 sequence is 18 residues long.